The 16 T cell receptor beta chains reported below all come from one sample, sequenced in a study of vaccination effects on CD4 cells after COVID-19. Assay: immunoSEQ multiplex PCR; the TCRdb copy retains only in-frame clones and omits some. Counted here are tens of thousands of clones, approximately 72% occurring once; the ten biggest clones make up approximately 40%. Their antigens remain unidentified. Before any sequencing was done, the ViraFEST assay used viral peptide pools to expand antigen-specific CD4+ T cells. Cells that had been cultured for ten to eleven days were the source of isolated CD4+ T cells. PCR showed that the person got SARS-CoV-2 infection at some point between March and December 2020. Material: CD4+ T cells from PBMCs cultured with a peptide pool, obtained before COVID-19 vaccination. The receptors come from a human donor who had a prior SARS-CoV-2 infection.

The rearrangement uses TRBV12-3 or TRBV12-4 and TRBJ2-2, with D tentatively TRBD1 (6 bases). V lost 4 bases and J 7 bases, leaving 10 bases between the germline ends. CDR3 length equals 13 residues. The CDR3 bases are TGTGCCAGCAGTTCTGACAGGAGCGGGGAGCTGTTTTTT. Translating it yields CASSSDRSGELFF.

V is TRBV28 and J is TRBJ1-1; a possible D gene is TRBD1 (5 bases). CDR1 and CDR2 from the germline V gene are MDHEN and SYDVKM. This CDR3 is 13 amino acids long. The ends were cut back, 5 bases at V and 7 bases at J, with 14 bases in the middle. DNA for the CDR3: TGTGCCAGCAGTGAGACAGTGGTGGGTGAAGCTTTCTTT. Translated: CASSETVVGEAFF.

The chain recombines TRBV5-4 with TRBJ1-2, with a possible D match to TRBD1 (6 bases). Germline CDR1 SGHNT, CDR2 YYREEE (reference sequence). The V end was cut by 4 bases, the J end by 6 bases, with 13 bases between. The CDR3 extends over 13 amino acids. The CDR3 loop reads CASSPSNRDGYTF. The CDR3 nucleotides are TGTGCCAGCAGCCCTTCGAACAGGGATGGCTACACCTTC.

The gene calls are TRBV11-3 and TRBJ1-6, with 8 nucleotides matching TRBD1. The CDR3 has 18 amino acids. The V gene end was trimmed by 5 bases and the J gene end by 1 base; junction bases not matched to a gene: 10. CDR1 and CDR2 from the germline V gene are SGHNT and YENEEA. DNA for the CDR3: TGTGCCAGCAGCCCGGACAGGGAAAGGAGGTCCTATAATTCACCCCTCCACTTT. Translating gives CASSPDRERRSYNSPLHF.

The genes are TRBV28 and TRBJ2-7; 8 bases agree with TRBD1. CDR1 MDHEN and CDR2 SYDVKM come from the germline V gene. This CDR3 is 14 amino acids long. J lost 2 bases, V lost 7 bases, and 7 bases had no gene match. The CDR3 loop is CASKPGTGPYEQYF. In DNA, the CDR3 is TGTGCCAGCAAGCCCGGGACAGGACCCTACGAGCAGTACTTC.

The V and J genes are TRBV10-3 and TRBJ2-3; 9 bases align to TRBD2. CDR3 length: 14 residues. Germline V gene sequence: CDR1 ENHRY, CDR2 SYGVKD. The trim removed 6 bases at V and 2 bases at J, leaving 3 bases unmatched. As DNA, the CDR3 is TGTGCCATCAGGACTAGCGGAATCACAGATACGCAGTATTTT. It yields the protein CAIRTSGITDTQYF.

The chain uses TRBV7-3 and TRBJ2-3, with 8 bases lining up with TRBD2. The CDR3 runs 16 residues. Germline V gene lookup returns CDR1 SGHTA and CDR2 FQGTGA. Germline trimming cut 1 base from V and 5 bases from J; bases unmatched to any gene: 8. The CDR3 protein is CASSLRSGSSVDTQYF. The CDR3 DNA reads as TGTGCCAGCAGCTTAAGAAGCGGGAGTTCGGTAGATACGCAGTATTTT.

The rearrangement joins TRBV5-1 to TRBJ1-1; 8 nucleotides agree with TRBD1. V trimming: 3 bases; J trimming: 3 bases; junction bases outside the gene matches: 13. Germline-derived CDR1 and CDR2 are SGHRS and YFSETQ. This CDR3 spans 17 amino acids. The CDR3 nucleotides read TGCGCCAGCAGCTGGGGGACAGGCAGGGGAGGGGACACTGAAGCTTTCTTT. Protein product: CASSWGTGRGGDTEAFF.

This CDR3 reads CASVRGSSNEQFF. CDR3 DNA sequence: TGTGCCAGCGTCAGGGGGAGCAGCAATGAGCAGTTCTTC. The chain recombines TRBV7-9 with TRBJ2-1, with 7 bases matching TRBD1. CDR3 length: 13 residues. Germline V gene lookup returns CDR1 SEHNR and CDR2 FQNEAQ (reference sequence). Trimming removed 8 bases from V and 6 bases from J; junction bases left unmatched: 7.

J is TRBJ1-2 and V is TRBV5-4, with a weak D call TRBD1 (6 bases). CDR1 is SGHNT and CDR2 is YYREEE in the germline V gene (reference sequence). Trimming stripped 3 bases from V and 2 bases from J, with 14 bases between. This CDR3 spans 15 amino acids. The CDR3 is CASSSDGQGNYGYTF. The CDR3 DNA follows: TGTGCCAGCAGCTCCGACGGGCAGGGGAACTATGGCTACACCTTC.

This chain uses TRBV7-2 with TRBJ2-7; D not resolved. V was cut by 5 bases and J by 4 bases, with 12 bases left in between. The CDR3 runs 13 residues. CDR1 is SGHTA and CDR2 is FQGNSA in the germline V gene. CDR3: CASSTNYLYEQYF. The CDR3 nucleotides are TGTGCCAGCAGCACAAATTACTTGTACGAGCAGTACTTC.

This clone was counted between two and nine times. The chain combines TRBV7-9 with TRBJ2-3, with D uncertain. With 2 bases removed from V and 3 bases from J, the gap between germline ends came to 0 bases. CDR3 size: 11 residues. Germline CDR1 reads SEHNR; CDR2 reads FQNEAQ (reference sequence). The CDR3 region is CASSLTDTQYF. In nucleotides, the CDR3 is TGTGCCAGCAGCTTAACAGATACGCAGTATTTT. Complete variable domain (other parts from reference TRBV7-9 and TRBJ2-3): DTGVSQNPRHKITKRGQNVTFRCDPISEHNRLYWYRQTLGQGPEFLTYFQNEAQLEKSRLLSDRFSAERPKGSFSTLEIQRTEQGDSAMYLCASSLTDTQYFGPGTRLTVL.

CDR3 DNA sequence: TGTGCTAGTGGTTTGGTACATCTTGCGACTAGCGGGGGTGAGCAGTTCTTC. Its protein is CASGLVHLATSGGEQFF. V is TRBV12-5 and J is TRBJ2-1; TRBD2 agrees at 12 bases. This CDR3 is 17 amino acids long. From germline, CDR1 is LGHNT and CDR2 FRNRAP. The trim removed 0 bases at V and 9 bases at J, leaving 9 bases unmatched.

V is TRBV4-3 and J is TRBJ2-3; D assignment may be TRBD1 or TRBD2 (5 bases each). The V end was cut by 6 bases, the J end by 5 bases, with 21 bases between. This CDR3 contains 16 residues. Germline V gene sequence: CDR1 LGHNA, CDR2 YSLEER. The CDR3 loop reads CASSPRGVAEGDTQYF. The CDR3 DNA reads TGCGCCAGCAGTCCTCGGGGCGTAGCAGAGGGAGATACGCAGTATTTT.

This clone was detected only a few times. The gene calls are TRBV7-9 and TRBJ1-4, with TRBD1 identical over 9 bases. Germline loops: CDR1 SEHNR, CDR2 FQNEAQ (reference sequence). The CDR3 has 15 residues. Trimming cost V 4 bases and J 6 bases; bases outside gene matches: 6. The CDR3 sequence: CASSSPTGGDEKLFF. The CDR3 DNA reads TGTGCCAGCAGCTCCCCGACAGGGGGGGATGAAAAACTGTTTTTT. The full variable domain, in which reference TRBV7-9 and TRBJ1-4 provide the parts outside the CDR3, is DTGVSQNPRHKITKRGQNVTFRCDPISEHNRLYWYRQTLGQGPEFLTYFQNEAQLEKSRLLSDRFSAERPKGSFSTLEIQRTEQGDSAMYLCASSSPTGGDEKLFFGSGTQLSVL.

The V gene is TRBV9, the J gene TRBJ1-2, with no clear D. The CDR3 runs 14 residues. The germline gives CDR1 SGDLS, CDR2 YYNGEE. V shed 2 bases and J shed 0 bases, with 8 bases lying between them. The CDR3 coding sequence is TGTGCCAGCAGCGTCCTAGCAACTAACTATGGCTACACCTTC. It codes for CASSVLATNYGYTF.